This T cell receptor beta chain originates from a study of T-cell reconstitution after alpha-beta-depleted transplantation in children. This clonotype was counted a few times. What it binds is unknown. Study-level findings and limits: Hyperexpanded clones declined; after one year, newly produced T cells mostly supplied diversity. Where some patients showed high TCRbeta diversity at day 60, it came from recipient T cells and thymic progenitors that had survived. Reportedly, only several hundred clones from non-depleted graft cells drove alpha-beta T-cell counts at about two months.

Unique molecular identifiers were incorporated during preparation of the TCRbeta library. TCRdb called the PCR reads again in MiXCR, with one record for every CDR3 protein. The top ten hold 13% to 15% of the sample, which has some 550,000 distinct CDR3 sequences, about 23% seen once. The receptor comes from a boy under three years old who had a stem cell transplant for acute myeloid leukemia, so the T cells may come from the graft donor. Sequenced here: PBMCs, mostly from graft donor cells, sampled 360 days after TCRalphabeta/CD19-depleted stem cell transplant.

The CDR3 sequence: CASSLKTAESTDTQYF. Here the CDR3 DNA reads TGCGCCAGCAGCTTGAAGACCGCAGAGAGCACAGATACGCAGTATTTT. The chain employs TRBV5-1 and TRBJ2-3, with D unclear. The CDR3 totals 16 residues. V was clipped by 1 base and J by 0 bases, with 12 bases between them. CDR1 is SGHRS and CDR2 is YFSETQ in the germline V gene.